This T cell receptor (beta chain) was found in a study of cytomegalovirus exposure and HLA in healthy donors. The CDR3 extends over 16 amino acids. V shed 1 base and J 5 bases; nucleotides not matched to a gene: 7. In the PCR, 60 Vbeta and 13 Jbeta primers were used. The protocol was immunoSEQ multiplex PCR, while the TCRdb copy is restricted to in-frame clones and leaves out a portion. The data hold about 300,000 clones, with 86% observed a single time. The source of this sequence is a man between 40 and 49 years old in good health and CMV-seropositive. The sample taken for sequencing was PBMCs. This chain joins TRBV23-1 and TRBJ1-4; 7 bases map to TRBD1. TRBV23-1 is annotated as an ORF whose role is uncertain. CDR3 sequence: CASSQLYRGSNEKLFF. CDR3 nucleotides: TGCGCCAGCAGTCAATTATACAGGGGCTCGAATGAAAAACTGTTTTTT.